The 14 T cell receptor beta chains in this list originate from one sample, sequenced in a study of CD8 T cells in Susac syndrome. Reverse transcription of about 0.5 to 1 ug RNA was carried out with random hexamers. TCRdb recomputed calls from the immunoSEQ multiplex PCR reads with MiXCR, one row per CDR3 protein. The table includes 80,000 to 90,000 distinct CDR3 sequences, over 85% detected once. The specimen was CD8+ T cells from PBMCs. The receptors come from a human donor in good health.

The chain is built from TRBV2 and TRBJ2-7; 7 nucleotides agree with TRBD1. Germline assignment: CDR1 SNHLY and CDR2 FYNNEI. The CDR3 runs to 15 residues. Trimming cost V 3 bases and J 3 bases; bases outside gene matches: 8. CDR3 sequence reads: CASSDARTGYYEQYF. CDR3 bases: TGTGCCAGCAGTGATGCAAGGACAGGTTACTACGAGCAGTACTTC.

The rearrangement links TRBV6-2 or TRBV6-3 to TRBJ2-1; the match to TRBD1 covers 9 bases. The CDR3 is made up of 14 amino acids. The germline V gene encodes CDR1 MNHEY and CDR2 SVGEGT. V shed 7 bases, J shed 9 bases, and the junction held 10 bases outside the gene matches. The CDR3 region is CASTDRGIDGEQFF. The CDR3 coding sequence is TGTGCCAGCACGGACAGGGGCATTGACGGTGAGCAGTTCTTC.

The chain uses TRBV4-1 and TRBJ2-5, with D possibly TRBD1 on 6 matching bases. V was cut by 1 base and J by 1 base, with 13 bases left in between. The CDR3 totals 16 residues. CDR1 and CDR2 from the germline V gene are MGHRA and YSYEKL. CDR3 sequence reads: CASSQAAGAVQETQYF. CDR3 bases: TGCGCCAGCAGCCAAGCGGCAGGGGCGGTCCAAGAGACCCAGTACTTC.

For the CDR3, the DNA is TGTGCCAGCAGCTTTGGACAGGGGAACGACTATGGCTACACCTTC. Protein: CASSFGQGNDYGYTF. The V call is TRBV5-6, the J call TRBJ1-2, with 9 bases aligning to TRBD1. The CDR3 totals 15 residues. The V gene end was trimmed by 2 bases and the J gene end by 3 bases; junction bases not matched to a gene: 5. The V gene's germline CDR1 is SGHDT and CDR2 YYEEEE.

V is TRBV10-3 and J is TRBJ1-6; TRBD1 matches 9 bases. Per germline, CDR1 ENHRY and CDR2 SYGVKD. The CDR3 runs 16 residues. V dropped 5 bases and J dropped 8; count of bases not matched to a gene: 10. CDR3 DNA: TGTGCCATCAGTACCGACAGGGGGATTTATGATTCACCCCTCCACTTT. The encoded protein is CAISTDRGIYDSPLHF.

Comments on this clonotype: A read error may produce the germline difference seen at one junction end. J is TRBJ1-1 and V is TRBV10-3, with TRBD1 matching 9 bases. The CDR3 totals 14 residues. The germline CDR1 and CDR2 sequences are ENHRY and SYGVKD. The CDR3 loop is CASGGQGMNPEAFF. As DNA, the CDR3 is TGTGCCTCCGGGGGACAGGGAATGAACCCTGAAGCTTTCTTT.

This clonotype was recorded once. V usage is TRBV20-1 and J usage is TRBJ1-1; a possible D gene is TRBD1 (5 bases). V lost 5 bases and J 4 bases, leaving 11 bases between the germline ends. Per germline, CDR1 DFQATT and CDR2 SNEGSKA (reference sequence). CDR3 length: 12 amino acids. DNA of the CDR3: TGCAGTGCTCCTGGCGGGGGCACTGAAGCTTTCTTT. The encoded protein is CSAPGGGTEAFF.

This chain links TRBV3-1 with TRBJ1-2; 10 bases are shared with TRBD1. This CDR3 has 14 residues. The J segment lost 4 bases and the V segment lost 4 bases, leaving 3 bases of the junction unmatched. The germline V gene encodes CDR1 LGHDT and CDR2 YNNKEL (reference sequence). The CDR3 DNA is TGTGCCAGCAGCCCAGGACAGGGGGGCTATGGCTACACCTTC. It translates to CASSPGQGGYGYTF.

The CDR3 here is CASSPGQGFEQYF. The CDR3 DNA reads TGTGCCAGTTCCCCAGGACAGGGGTTCGAGCAGTACTTC. The chain uses TRBV12-3 or TRBV12-4 and TRBJ2-7, with TRBD1 matching 9 bases. Unmatched junction bases numbered 9, after V lost 9 bases and J lost 6 bases. This CDR3 has 13 amino acids.

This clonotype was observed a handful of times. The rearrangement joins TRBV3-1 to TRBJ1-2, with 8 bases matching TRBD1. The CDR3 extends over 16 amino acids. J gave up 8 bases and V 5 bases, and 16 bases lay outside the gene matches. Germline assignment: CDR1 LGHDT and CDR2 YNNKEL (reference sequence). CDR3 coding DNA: TGTGCCAGCAGCGCCGACAGGGGCCCTGAGGCGGTCGGCTACACCTTC. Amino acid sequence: CASSADRGPEAVGYTF.

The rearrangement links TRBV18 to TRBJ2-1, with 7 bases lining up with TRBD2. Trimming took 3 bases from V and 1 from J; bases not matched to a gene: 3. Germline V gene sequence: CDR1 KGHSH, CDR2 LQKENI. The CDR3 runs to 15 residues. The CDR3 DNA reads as TGTGCCAGCTCACCTGGGACTACTTCCTACAATGAGCAGTTCTTC. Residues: CASSPGTTSYNEQFF.

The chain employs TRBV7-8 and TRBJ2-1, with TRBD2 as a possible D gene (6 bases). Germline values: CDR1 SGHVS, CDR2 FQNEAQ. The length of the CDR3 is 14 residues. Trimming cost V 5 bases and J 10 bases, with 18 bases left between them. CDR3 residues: CASSAGTSVQEQFF. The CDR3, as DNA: TGTGCCAGCAGCGCTGGGACTTCTGTGCAGGAGCAGTTCTTC. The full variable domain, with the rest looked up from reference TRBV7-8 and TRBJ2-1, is GAGVSQSPRYKVAKRGQDVALRCDPISGHVSLFWYQQALGQGPEFLTYFQNEAQLDKSGLPSDRFFAERPEGSVSTLKIQRTQQEDSAVYLCASSAGTSVQEQFFGPGTRLTVL.

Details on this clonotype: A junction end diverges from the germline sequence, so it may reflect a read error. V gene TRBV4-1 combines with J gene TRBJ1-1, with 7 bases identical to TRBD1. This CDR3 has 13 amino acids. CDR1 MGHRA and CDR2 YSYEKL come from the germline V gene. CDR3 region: CASSRQGNTEAFF. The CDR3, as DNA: TGTGCCAGCAGTCGACAGGGAAACACTGAAGCTTTCTTT.

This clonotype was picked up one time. Here the CDR3 DNA reads TGCAGCGCGGACAGGGGGACAGCTGAAGCTTTCTTT. Protein: CSADRGTAEAFF. The gene calls are TRBV20-1 and TRBJ1-1; 10 bases agree with TRBD1. There are 12 residues in the CDR3. The germline V gene encodes CDR1 DFQATT and CDR2 SNEGSKA (reference sequence).